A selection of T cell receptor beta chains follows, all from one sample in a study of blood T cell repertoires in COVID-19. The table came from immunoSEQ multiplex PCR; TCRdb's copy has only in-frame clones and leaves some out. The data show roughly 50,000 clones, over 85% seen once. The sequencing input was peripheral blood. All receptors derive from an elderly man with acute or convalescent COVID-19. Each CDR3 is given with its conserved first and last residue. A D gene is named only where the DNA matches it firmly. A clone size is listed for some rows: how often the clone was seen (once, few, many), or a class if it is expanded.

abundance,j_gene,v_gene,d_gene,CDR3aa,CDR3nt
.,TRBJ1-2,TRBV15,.,CATSYSGGGYGYTF,TGTGCCACCAGCTACTCCGGGGGAGGCTATGGCTACACCTTC
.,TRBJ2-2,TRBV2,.,CASKGENTGELFF,TGTGCCAGCAAAGGAGAGAACACCGGGGAGCTGTTTTTT
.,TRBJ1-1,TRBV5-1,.,CASSLAGANTEAFF,TGCGCCAGCAGCTTGGCCGGAGCGAACACTGAAGCTTTCTTT
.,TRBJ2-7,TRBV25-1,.,CASGSDFKDEQYF,TGTGCCAGCGGGTCGGACTTCAAGGACGAGCAGTACTTC
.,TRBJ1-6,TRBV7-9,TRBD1,CASSIGAGTGGPPLHF,TGTGCCAGCAGCATAGGAGCCGGGACAGGGGGTCCACCCCTCCACTTT
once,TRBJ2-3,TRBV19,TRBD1,CASRDGQGGTDTQYF,TGTGCCAGTAGGGACGGACAGGGGGGCACAGATACGCAGTATTTT
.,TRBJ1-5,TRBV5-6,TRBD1,CASSFGQGALNQPQHF,TGTGCCAGCAGCTTCGGACAGGGGGCTCTCAATCAGCCCCAGCATTTT
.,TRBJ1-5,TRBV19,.,CASSPGRGNQPQHF,TGTGCCAGTAGCCCGGGCAGGGGAAATCAGCCCCAGCATTTT
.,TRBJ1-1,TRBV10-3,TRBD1,CAISAQTGASTEAFF,TGTGCCATCAGTGCTCAGACAGGGGCAAGCACTGAAGCTTTCTTT
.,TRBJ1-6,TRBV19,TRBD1,CASSIGAGGSPLHF,TGTGCCAGTAGTATTGGGGCAGGGGGCTCACCCCTCCACTTT
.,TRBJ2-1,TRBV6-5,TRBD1,CASRIQTGGYEQFF,TGTGCCAGCAGAATCCAGACAGGGGGCTATGAGCAGTTCTTC
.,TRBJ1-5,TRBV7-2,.,CASSLDGGGSNQPQHF,TGTGCCAGCAGCTTAGACGGGGGAGGGAGCAATCAGCCCCAGCATTTT
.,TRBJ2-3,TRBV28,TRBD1,CASYQGAGADTQYF,TGTGCCAGCTACCAGGGGGCAGGTGCAGATACGCAGTATTTT
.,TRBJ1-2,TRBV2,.,CASSAVGASFNYGYTF,TGTGCCAGCAGTGCGGTTGGGGCCTCCTTTAACTATGGCTACACCTTC
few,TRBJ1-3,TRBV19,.,CASSKTMGPGNTIYF,TGTGCCAGTAGTAAAACAATGGGGCCTGGAAACACCATATATTTT
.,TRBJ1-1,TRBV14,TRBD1,CASFRQGVRNTEAFF,TGTGCCAGTTTCCGACAGGGCGTTAGGAACACTGAAGCTTTCTTT
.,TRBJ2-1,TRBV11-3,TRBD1,CASSQQGQGSYNEQFF,TGTGCCAGCAGCCAGCAGGGACAGGGCTCTTACAATGAGCAGTTCTTC
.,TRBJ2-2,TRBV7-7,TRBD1,CASSRGQGRSGELFF,TGTGCCAGCAGCCGGGGACAGGGAAGAAGCGGGGAGCTGTTTTTT
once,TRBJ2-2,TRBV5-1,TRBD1,CASSARWGQGNTGELFF,TGCGCCAGCAGCGCCCGGTGGGGACAGGGTAACACCGGGGAGCTGTTTTTT
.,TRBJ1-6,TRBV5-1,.,CASSLEWTANSPLHF,TGCGCCAGCAGCTTGGAATGGACAGCCAATTCACCCCTCCACTTT
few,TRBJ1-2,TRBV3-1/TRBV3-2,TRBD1,CASSSRDRGLNYGYTF,TGTGCCAGCAGCTCCCGGGACAGGGGGCTAAACTATGGCTACACCTTC
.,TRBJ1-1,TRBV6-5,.,CASRTGYTEAFF,TGTGCCAGCAGGACAGGTTACACTGAAGCTTTCTTT
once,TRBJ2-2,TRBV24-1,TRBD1,CATSDLPGQTNTGELFF,TGTGCCACCAGTGATTTGCCGGGACAGACCAACACCGGGGAGCTGTTTTTT
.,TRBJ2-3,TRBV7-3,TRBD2,CASSSLAGSADTQYF,TGTGCCAGCAGCTCTCTAGCGGGGAGTGCAGATACGCAGTATTTT
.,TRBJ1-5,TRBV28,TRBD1,CASSLYIPEAGGNSNQPQHF,TGTGCCAGCAGTTTATATATCCCCGAGGCAGGGGGAAATAGCAATCAGCCCCAGCATTTT
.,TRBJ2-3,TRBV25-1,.,CASSEGLHEITDTQYF,TGTGCCAGCAGTGAAGGACTACACGAGATTACAGATACGCAGTATTTT
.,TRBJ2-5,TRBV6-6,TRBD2,CASSPGTRIAETQYF,TGTGCCAGCAGTCCGGGGACTAGAATTGCGGAGACCCAGTACTTC
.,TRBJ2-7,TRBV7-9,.,CASSLTAQSDEQYF,TGTGCCAGCAGCTTAACTGCCCAATCGGACGAGCAGTACTTC
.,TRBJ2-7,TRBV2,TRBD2,CASRERGHSYEQYF,TGTGCCAGCAGAGAGCGGGGGCACTCCTACGAGCAGTACTTC
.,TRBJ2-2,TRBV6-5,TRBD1,CASSYSGQGFGELFF,TGTGCCAGCAGTTACTCCGGACAGGGGTTTGGGGAGCTGTTTTTT
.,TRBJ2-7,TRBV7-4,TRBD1,CASSLPGTGVEEQYF,TGTGCCAGCAGCTTACCCGGGACAGGGGTGGAAGAGCAGTACTTC
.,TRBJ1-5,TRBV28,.,CASNPGGDLYSNQPQHF,TGTGCCAGCAACCCCGGGGGGGACTTGTATAGCAATCAGCCCCAGCATTTT
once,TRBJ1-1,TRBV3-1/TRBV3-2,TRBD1,CASSQTGVTEAFF,TGTGCCAGCAGCCAGACAGGGGTCACTGAAGCTTTCTTT
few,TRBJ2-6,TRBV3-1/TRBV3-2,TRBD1,CASSPTGGERPSNVLTF,TGTGCCAGCAGCCCAACAGGGGGAGAACGCCCGAGCAACGTCCTGACTTTC
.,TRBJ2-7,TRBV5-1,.,CASSLAPGHPSSSLYEQYF,TGCGCCAGCAGCTTGGCCCCGGGACACCCTTCGAGTTCCCTTTACGAGCAGTACTTC
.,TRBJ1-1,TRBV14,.,CASSETRGRITEAFF,TGTGCCAGCAGCGAGACCAGGGGCAGGATCACTGAAGCTTTCTTT
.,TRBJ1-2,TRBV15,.,CATSREQGGGYGYTF,TGTGCCACCAGCAGAGAGCAGGGCGGCGGCTATGGCTACACCTTC
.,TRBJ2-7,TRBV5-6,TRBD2,CASSPVLAGIYEQYF,TGTGCCAGCAGCCCGGTTTTAGCGGGCATCTACGAGCAGTACTTC
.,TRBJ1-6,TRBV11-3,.,CASSQGQNSPLHF,TGTGCCAGCAGCCAAGGACAAAATTCACCCCTCCACTTT
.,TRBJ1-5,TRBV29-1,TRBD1,CSVIQGGAGQPQHF,TGCAGCGTAATACAGGGGGGTGCTGGTCAGCCCCAGCATTTT
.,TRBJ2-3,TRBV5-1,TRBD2,CASSLERGEDTQYF,TGCGCCAGCAGCTTGGAGCGGGGGGAAGATACGCAGTATTTT